This T cell receptor (beta chain) was recovered during a study of T-cell memory formation after mild COVID-19. Turning to the study itself: There were largely donor-specific TCR clusters.

TCRdb re-called the 5' RACE reads through MiXCR, storing one row per CDR3 protein. The profile covers just over 60,000 distinct CDR3 sequences, with 9.3% appearing a single time and approximately 1.1% taken by the ten largest. In germline, CDR1 is SGHRS, CDR2 YFSETQ. Deletions cut 4 bases from V and 0 bases from J, with 11 bases between. CDR3 length: 16 amino acids. Overall study results and limits: Day 37-peaking second-wave clones had unconfirmed SARS-CoV-2 specificity. Of the contracting clones, CD4+ ones lay mainly in CM and EM, and CD8+ ones in EMRA. CD4/CD8 balance held among clones contracting day 15 to 85, and later expanders leaned CD4+.

This clonotype was observed many times. The antigen remains undetermined. The clonotype comes from a man in his late teens or twenties who had mild COVID-19 (a few samples of this study predate the infection). Cell type and time point are not known. Specimen: PBMCs or a T cell subset sorted from them (not recorded which). The chain joins TRBV5-1 to TRBJ2-6; TRBD1 is a possible D gene (6 bases). The CDR3 sequence is CASSPGQTSGANVLTF. The DNA of the CDR3 is TGCGCCAGCAGCCCTGGACAGACCTCTGGGGCCAACGTCCTGACTTTC.